This T cell receptor (beta chain) emerged from a study of CD8 T cells in Susac syndrome. An amount of RNA that ranged from roughly 0.5 to 1 ug was reverse transcribed with random hexamers. TCRdb fed the immunoSEQ multiplex PCR reads into MiXCR, producing one record per CDR3 protein. The sample yields 170,000 or so distinct CDR3 sequences, about 93% seen once. V shed 2 bases and J 4 bases; nucleotides not matched to a gene: 4. The length of the CDR3 is 15 residues. CDR1 and CDR2 (germline): SEHNR, FQNEAQ (reference sequence). The sequencing sample was made of CD4+ T cells from PBMCs. The J gene is TRBJ2-2, the V gene TRBV7-9; 7 bases map to TRBD1. The origin of this receptor is a human donor with Susac syndrome. The CDR3, as DNA: TGTGCCAGCAGCTTATTGAGGGGGCGCACCGGGGAGCTGTTTTTT. Translated, it gives CASSLLRGRTGELFF.